Listed below are T cell receptor beta chains from one sample, sequenced in a study of T cells in Graves' hyperthyroidism and ophthalmopathy. TCRdb re-called the multiplex PCR reads through MiXCR, storing one row per CDR3 protein. The data show approximately 700,000 distinct CDR3 sequences, 45% seen once. Sequencing input: peripheral blood or thyroid tissue (not recorded which). The receptors shown here come from an adult man with Graves' disease, either hyperthyroidism or ophthalmopathy (not recorded which). Both conserved end residues are part of each CDR3. D genes are given only for firm matches. Rows may omit the clone size; those that give it use once, few, many or a size class.

size,V,D,J,DNA,CDR3
few,TRBV14,NA,TRBJ1-3,TGTGCCAGCTCACCCGGGACGGCCGCCTCTGGAAACACCATATATTTT,CASSPGTAASGNTIYF
few,TRBV19,NA,TRBJ1-2,TGTGCCAGTAGTACGGATGGACAGAGGCCTGGCTACACCTTC,CASSTDGQRPGYTF
NA,TRBV2,NA,TRBJ1-1,TGTGCCAGCAGCCACGGTGGGTACACTGAAGCTTTCTTT,CASSHGGYTEAFF
few,TRBV10-3,TRBD1,TRBJ1-6,TGTGCCAGCAGGCGGACAGGGGGTTTGAATTCACCCCTCCACTTT,CASRRTGGLNSPLHF
many,TRBV2,TRBD1,TRBJ1-1,TGTGCCAGCCGGGACAGGGCCACTGAAGCTTTCTTT,CASRDRATEAFF
few,TRBV7-9,NA,TRBJ2-7,TGTGCCAGCAGCTTAGGGCAGGCCACCTACGAGCAGTACTTC,CASSLGQATYEQYF
NA,TRBV7-2,TRBD1,TRBJ1-5,TGTGCCAGCAGCTTAGGGGACAGGGGGCCGCAGCATTTT,CASSLGDRGPQHF
NA,TRBV12-3/TRBV12-4,NA,TRBJ1-1,TGTGCCAGCAGTTCCCATGGGGGAATGAACACTGAAGCTTTCTTT,CASSSHGGMNTEAFF
NA,TRBV29-1,NA,TRBJ2-6,TGCAGTTCCGACGCTGGGGCCAACGTCCTGACTTTC,CSSDAGANVLTF
many,TRBV2,NA,TRBJ1-4,TGTGCCAGCAGTGAAGCGCTTGGGTTAAGTACTGAAAAACTGTTTTTT,CASSEALGLSTEKLFF
few,TRBV15,NA,TRBJ1-1,TGTGCCACCAGCAGAGTTACCGGGAGAGGGGGCACTGAAGCTTTCTTT,CATSRVTGRGGTEAFF
many,TRBV29-1,NA,TRBJ1-4,TGCAGCGGAGGGGGGACTAATGAAAAACTGTTTTTT,CSGGGTNEKLFF
few,TRBV25-1,NA,TRBJ1-6,TGTGCCAGCAGCTTGGACGGTCGCTCCTATAATTCACCCCTCCACTTT,CASSLDGRSYNSPLHF
NA,TRBV2,TRBD1,TRBJ2-7,TGTGCCAGCAGTGACAAGGTGGGGACAGGGGGCTACGAGCAGTACTTC,CASSDKVGTGGYEQYF
few,TRBV5-4,TRBD1,TRBJ1-5,TGTGCCAGCAGCCAAGAACGACAGGGGGTAGGGAGCAATCAGCCCCAGCATTTT,CASSQERQGVGSNQPQHF
few,TRBV7-9,TRBD1,TRBJ2-2,TGTGCCAGCAGCGAACCGGGACAGTTTGGGGAGCTGTTTTTT,CASSEPGQFGELFF
NA,TRBV20-1,NA,TRBJ1-6,TGCAGTGCTCAAGGGTTGTCCCCGAGCTCCTATAATTCACCCCTCCACTTT,CSAQGLSPSSYNSPLHF
NA,TRBV7-2,NA,TRBJ1-2,TGTGCCTGGAGTGCTGATGGCTACACCTTC,CAWSADGYTF
NA,TRBV28,NA,TRBJ1-5,TGTGCCAGCACTTCTCCCGACAGTCCTGATCAGCCCCAGCATTTT,CASTSPDSPDQPQHF
NA,TRBV29-1,NA,TRBJ1-5,TGCAGCGCATATGAGGGGATCAATCAGCCCCAGCATTTT,CSAYEGINQPQHF
few,TRBV2,NA,TRBJ1-2,TGTGCCAGCAGGAAGCAGGGTAGGTCCGGCGGCTACACCTTC,CASRKQGRSGGYTF
many,TRBV7-9,NA,TRBJ1-2,TGTGCCAGCAGCTCCATTACAGCTAACTATGGCTACACCTTC,CASSSITANYGYTF
many,TRBV7-9,NA,TRBJ1-6,TGTGCCAGCAGTTCCGAGCAGGGGATTAATTCACCCCTCCACTTT,CASSSEQGINSPLHF
few,TRBV20-1,TRBD2,TRBJ2-5,TGCAGTGCAAATAGCGGGTACCAAGAGACCCAGTACTTC,CSANSGYQETQYF
NA,TRBV7-8,TRBD1,TRBJ1-4,TGTGCCAGCAGCTTAGGCTTCGGGGACAGCACTAATGAAAAACTGTTTTTT,CASSLGFGDSTNEKLFF
many,TRBV7-9,TRBD1,TRBJ2-7,TGTGCCAGCAGCGACGGGACAGGGGCCGACGAGCAGTACTTC,CASSDGTGADEQYF
NA,TRBV7-2,TRBD1,TRBJ1-1,TGTGCCAGCAGCCCAATTATGCGACAGGGGGTTTGCACTGAAGCTTTCTTT,CASSPIMRQGVCTEAFF
few,TRBV7-9,TRBD1,TRBJ1-1,TGTGCCAGCAGCCCGGGACAGGAGAACACTGAAGCTTTCTTT,CASSPGQENTEAFF
few,TRBV7-2,NA,TRBJ1-4,TGTGCCAGCAGAGACCTAGGGGGAGGTGGTGAAAAACTGTTTTTT,CASRDLGGGGEKLFF
NA,TRBV10-1,TRBD1,TRBJ2-7,TGCGCCAGCAGCCGCGCAAGGCCCGGGACAGGGTCAACCTACGAGCAGTACTTC,CASSRARPGTGSTYEQYF
NA,TRBV5-1,TRBD2,TRBJ2-7,TGCGCCAGCAGCACGGCCCCGGGACTAGAGAGCGAGCAGTACTTC,CASSTAPGLESEQYF
NA,TRBV6-5,NA,TRBJ1-1,TGTGCCAGCAGGGGTGAGGCCATGAACACTGAAGCTTTCTTT,CASRGEAMNTEAFF
few,TRBV7-9,TRBD1,TRBJ1-1,TGTGCCAGCAGCCAAGAGGGACAGGAAGCTTTCTTT,CASSQEGQEAFF
NA,TRBV4-1,NA,TRBJ1-3,TGCGCCAGCAGCCAAGGGCTGGGGGCGACTGGAAACACCATATATTTT,CASSQGLGATGNTIYF
NA,TRBV12-3/TRBV12-4,NA,TRBJ1-6,TGTGCCAGCAGTACCGACGGAGGGGCCCTCCACTTT,CASSTDGGALHF